This is a list of T cell receptor beta chains from one sample in a study of T cell changes during pregnancy in multiple sclerosis. Measured with immunoSEQ multiplex PCR; TCRdb has only the in-frame clones, and not every one. This table holds about 55,000 clones, over 80% found once. The sequences come from CD4+ T cells from peripheral blood mononuclear cells, collected in the first trimester of pregnancy. The receptors were sampled from a female donor with multiple sclerosis, enrolled in a pregnancy study. CDR3s include the opening cysteine and the closing phenylalanine or tryptophan. A D gene is named only where the DNA matches it firmly. Where a row states a size, it is once, few, many or the class of an expanded clone; other rows omit it.

j_call clone_size d_call v_call cdr3_aa cdr3_nt
TRBJ2-7 once - TRBV5-1 CASGTGDYEQYF TGCGCCAGCGGCACTGGAGACTACGAGCAGTACTTC
TRBJ2-1 - - TRBV7-8 CASSLVTFSYNEQFF TGTGCCAGCAGCTTAGTTACATTCTCCTACAATGAGCAGTTCTTC
TRBJ2-5 - - TRBV6-5 CASARGYQETQYF TGTGCCAGCGCCCGCGGCTACCAAGAGACCCAGTACTTC
TRBJ1-6 - - TRBV28 CASSSPGTQRDSPLHF TGTGCCAGCAGTTCCCCGGGAACCCAACGGGATTCACCCCTCCACTTT
TRBJ2-1 - - TRBV5-1 CASSQSSYNEQFF TGCGCCAGCAGCCAATCCTCCTACAATGAGCAGTTCTTC
TRBJ2-5 - - TRBV6-1 CASSEAGTVQETQYF TGTGCCAGCAGTGAAGCGGGGACTGTCCAAGAGACCCAGTACTTC
TRBJ1-5 once - TRBV7-2 CASSSTGNRQPQHF TGTGCCAGCAGCTCCACAGGGAATCGTCAGCCCCAGCATTTT
TRBJ1-2 - - TRBV30 CAWSVGQPGAYGYTF TGTGCCTGGAGTGTCGGACAGCCAGGGGCCTATGGCTACACCTTC
TRBJ2-7 - - TRBV6-1 CASSERRTGTYEQYF TGTGCCAGCAGTGAAAGGAGGACGGGGACCTACGAGCAGTACTTC
TRBJ1-2 - - TRBV20-1 CSARTDALRVF TGCAGTGCTAGGACGGACGCTCTGAGGGTCTTC
TRBJ2-5 - TRBD1 TRBV7-2 CASSLAGPTGGRKETQYF TGTGCCAGCAGCTTAGCTGGCCCGACAGGGGGGAGGAAAGAGACCCAGTACTTC
TRBJ2-3 - - TRBV29-1 CSAKGQYTDTQYF TGCAGCGCAAAGGGGCAATACACAGATACGCAGTATTTT
TRBJ1-2 - - TRBV15 CATSRDLYRKVGGYTF TGTGCCACCAGCAGAGACCTATACAGGAAGGTGGGTGGCTACACCTTC
TRBJ1-1 - - TRBV18 CASSPLAGPFYTEAFF TGTGCCAGCTCACCACTGGCGGGACCATTTTACACTGAAGCTTTCTTT
TRBJ1-5 - - TRBV30 CAWSVGDYRVKQPQHF TGTGCCTGGAGTGTCGGAGATTACAGGGTGAAACAGCCCCAGCATTTT
TRBJ2-7 - - TRBV18 CASSPLGAPSGEQYF TGTGCCAGCTCACCACTAGGCGCACCCTCGGGAGAGCAGTACTTC
TRBJ1-4 - - TRBV4-3 CASSQERAGDEKLFF TGCGCCAGCAGCCAAGAGCGGGCAGGGGATGAAAAACTGTTTTTT
TRBJ2-1 - TRBD2 TRBV6-1 CASSVSSGSQGEQFF TGTGCCAGCAGTGTTTCTAGCGGGAGTCAGGGTGAGCAGTTCTTC
TRBJ1-1 once - TRBV2 CARGGPRGTEAFF TGTGCCAGGGGAGGACCGAGGGGCACTGAAGCTTTCTTT
TRBJ1-1 - - TRBV18 CASSRQQGGSTEAFF TGTGCCAGCTCACGCCAACAGGGTGGGAGCACTGAAGCTTTCTTT
TRBJ1-1 - TRBD1 TRBV5-1 CASSFTGQGWIEAFF TGCGCCAGCAGCTTTACGGGACAGGGGTGGATTGAAGCTTTCTTT
TRBJ1-2 - - TRBV5-4 CASSLAGGKGYTF TGTGCCAGCAGCTTGGCCGGGGGTAAGGGCTACACCTTC
TRBJ1-2 - TRBD1 TRBV19 CASSIGTEKNYGYTF TGTGCCAGTAGTATCGGGACAGAGAAGAACTATGGCTACACCTTC
TRBJ2-2 - TRBD1 TRBV10-3 CATLLAGQGTGELFF TGTGCCACCTTACTTGCGGGACAGGGGACCGGGGAGCTGTTTTTT
TRBJ2-7 - - TRBV5-4 CASSLSEGLRFGYEQYF TGTGCCAGCAGCTTGTCGGAGGGGCTAAGGTTCGGATACGAGCAGTACTTC
TRBJ1-2 - - TRBV28 CASRIAKSGGYTF TGTGCCAGCAGGATAGCAAAGTCGGGGGGCTACACCTTC
TRBJ1-6 - - TRBV5-1 CASSLVGDNSPLHF TGCGCCAGCAGCTTGGTAGGAGATAATTCACCCCTCCACTTT
TRBJ2-3 - - TRBV19 CASSTRAEGGQTQYF TGTGCCAGTAGTACAAGGGCAGAAGGAGGTCAGACGCAGTATTTT
TRBJ2-3 once TRBD1 TRBV28 CASSEGDRGHTDTQYF TGTGCCAGCAGTGAGGGGGACAGGGGACACACAGATACGCAGTATTTT
TRBJ1-1 few - TRBV21-1 CASSKPPEGRARSTEAFF TGTGCCAGCAGCAAACCGCCGGAGGGGAGGGCCCGGAGCACTGAAGCTTTCTTT
TRBJ1-2 - TRBD1 TRBV7-2 CASSLRTGLTHTGGYTF TGTGCCAGCAGCCTAAGGACAGGGTTAACACATACCGGTGGCTACACCTTC
TRBJ2-7 - TRBD2 TRBV5-4 CASSRSLSGSEQYF TGTGCCAGCAGCCGGTCCTTGAGCGGGAGCGAGCAGTACTTC
TRBJ2-1 - - TRBV5-1 CASSSGPELGNEQFF TGCGCCAGCAGCTCTGGTCCGGAGTTGGGCAATGAGCAGTTCTTC
TRBJ2-3 - TRBD1 TRBV19 CASSMGYPGQSTDTQYF TGTGCCAGTAGTATGGGATATCCGGGACAGAGCACAGATACGCAGTATTTT
TRBJ1-2 - - TRBV6-6 CASSQQEIWDYGYTF TGTGCCAGCAGTCAACAGGAAATCTGGGACTATGGCTACACCTTC
TRBJ2-2 few - TRBV7-6 CASSSVEGTGELFF TGTGCCAGCAGCTCCGTGGAGGGCACCGGGGAGCTGTTTTTT
TRBJ2-7 - - TRBV5-6 CASSFVGRSYEQYF TGTGCCAGCAGCTTTGTTGGCCGCTCCTACGAGCAGTACTTC
TRBJ1-5 - TRBD1 TRBV28 CASRRTGNNQPQHF TGTGCCAGCCGACGGACAGGTAACAATCAGCCCCAGCATTTT
TRBJ2-3 few TRBD1 TRBV28 CASSFSGTGGSTTQYF TGTGCCAGCAGTTTTTCCGGGACAGGGGGCTCCACTACGCAGTATTTT
TRBJ2-7 - TRBD2 TRBV28 CASSSSSGRFNEQYF TGTGCCAGCAGCTCCTCTAGCGGGAGATTTAACGAGCAGTACTTC